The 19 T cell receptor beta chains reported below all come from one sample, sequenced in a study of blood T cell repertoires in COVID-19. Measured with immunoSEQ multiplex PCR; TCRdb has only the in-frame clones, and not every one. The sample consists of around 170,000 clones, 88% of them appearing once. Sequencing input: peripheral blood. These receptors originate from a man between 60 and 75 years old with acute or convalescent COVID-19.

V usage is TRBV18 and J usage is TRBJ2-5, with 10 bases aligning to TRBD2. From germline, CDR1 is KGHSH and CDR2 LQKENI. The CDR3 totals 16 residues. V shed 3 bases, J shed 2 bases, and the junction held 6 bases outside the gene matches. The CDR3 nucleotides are TGTGCCAGCTCACCGCGGACTAGCGGAGCACAAGAGACCCAGTACTTC. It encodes CASSPRTSGAQETQYF.

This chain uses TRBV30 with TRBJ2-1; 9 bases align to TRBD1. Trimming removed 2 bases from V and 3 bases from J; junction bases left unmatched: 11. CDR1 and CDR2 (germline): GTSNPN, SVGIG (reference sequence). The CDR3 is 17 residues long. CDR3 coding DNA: TGTGCCTGGAGTTCCCCGATCCGGGACAGGGTCTACAATGAGCAGTTCTTC. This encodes CAWSSPIRDRVYNEQFF.

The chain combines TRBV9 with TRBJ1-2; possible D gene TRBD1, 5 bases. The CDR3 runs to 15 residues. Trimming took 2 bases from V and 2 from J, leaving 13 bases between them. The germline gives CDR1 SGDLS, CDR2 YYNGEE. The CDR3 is CASSVHPQGNYGYTF. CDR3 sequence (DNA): TGTGCCAGCAGCGTGCACCCGCAGGGAAACTATGGCTACACCTTC.

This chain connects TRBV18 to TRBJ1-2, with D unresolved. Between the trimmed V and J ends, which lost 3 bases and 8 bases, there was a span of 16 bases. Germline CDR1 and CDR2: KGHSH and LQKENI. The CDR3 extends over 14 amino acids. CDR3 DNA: TGTGCCAGCTCACCGGTCCGGGAAGCTCGAGGCTACACCTTC. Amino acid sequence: CASSPVREARGYTF. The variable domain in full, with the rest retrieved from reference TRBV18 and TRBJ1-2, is NAGVMQNPRHLVRRRGQEARLRCSPMKGHSHVYWYRQLPEEGLKFMVYLQKENIIDESGMPKERFSAEFPKEGPSILRIQQVVRGDSAAYFCASSPVREARGYTFGSGTRLTVV.

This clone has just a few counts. CDR3 in amino acids: CASSSPTRNTEAFF. The CDR3 DNA reads TGTGCCAGCAGTTCCCCCACAAGGAACACTGAAGCTTTCTTT. The chain carries TRBV27 and TRBJ1-1, with D uncertain. V lost 4 bases, J lost 1 base, and 10 bases lay in between. The length of the CDR3 is 14 residues. Germline CDR1 reads MNHEY; CDR2 reads SMNVEV (reference sequence).

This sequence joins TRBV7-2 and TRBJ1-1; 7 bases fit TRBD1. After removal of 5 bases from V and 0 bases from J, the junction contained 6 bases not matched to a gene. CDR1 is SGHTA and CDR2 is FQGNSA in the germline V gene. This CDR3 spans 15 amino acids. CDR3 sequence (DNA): TGTGCCAGCAGCCCCGAAGGGACAGTGAACACTGAAGCTTTCTTT. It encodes CASSPEGTVNTEAFF.

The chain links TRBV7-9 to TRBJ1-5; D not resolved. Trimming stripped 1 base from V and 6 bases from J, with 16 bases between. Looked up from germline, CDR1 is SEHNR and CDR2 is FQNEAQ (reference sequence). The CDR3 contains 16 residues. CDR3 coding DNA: TGTGCCAGCAGCTTAGACGGATCCCTGGCGGCTCAGCCCCAGCATTTT. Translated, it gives CASSLDGSLAAQPQHF.

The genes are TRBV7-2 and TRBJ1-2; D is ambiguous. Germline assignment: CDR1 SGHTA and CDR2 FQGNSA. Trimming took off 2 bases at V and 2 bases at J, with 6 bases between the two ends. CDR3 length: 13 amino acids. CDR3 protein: CASSLSVNYGYTF. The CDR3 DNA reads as TGTGCCAGCAGCTTATCTGTGAACTATGGCTACACCTTC.

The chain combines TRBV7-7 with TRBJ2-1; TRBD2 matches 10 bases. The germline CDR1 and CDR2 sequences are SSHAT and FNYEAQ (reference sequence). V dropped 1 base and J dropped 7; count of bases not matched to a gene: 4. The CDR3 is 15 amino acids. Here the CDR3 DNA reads TGTGCCAGCAGCTTAGGGACTAGCGGACATAATGAGCAGTTCTTC. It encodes CASSLGTSGHNEQFF.

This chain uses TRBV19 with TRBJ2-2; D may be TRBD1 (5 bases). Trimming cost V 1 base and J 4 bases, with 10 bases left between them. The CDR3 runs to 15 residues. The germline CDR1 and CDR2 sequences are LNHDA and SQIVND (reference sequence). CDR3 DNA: TGTGCCAGTAGTATAGGTCAGGGTGGCACCGGGGAGCTGTTTTTT. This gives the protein CASSIGQGGTGELFF.

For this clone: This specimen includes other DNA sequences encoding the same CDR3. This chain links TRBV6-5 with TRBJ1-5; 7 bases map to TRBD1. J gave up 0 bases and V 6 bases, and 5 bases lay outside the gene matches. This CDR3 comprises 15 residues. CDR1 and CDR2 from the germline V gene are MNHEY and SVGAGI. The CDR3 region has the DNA TGTGCCAGCAGGCCGCAGGGGGATAGCAATCAGCCCCAGCATTTT. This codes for CASRPQGDSNQPQHF.

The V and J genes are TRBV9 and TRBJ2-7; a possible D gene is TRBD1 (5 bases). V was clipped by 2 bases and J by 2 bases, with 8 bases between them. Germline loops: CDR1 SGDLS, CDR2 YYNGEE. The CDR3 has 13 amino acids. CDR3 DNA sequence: TGTGCCAGCAGCGTGGACATAGCCTACGAGCAGTACTTC. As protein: CASSVDIAYEQYF.

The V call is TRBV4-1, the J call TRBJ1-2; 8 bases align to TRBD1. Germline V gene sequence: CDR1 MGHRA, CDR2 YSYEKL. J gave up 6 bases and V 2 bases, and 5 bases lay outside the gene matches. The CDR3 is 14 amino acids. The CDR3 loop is CASSQRQGSNGYTF. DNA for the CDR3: TGCGCCAGCAGCCAACGACAGGGGTCAAATGGCTACACCTTC.

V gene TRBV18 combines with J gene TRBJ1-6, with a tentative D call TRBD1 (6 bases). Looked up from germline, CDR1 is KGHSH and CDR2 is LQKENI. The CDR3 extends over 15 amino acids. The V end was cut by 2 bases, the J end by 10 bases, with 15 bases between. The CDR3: CASSPNQGIQSPLHF. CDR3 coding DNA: TGTGCCAGCTCACCAAACCAGGGGATACAATCACCCCTCCACTTT.

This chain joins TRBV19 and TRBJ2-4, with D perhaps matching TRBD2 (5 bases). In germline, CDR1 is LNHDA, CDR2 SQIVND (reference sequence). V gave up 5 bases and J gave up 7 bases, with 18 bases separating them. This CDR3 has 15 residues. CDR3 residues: CASSQSSWSGNIQYF. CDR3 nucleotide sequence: TGTGCCAGTAGTCAATCCTCATGGTCGGGGAACATTCAGTACTTC.

CDR3 sequence (DNA): TGTGCCAGCAGCCGAGACAGGGTTAATGAAAAACTGTTTTTT. Residues: CASSRDRVNEKLFF. This chain links TRBV7-8 with TRBJ1-4; 7 bases are shared with TRBD1. V gave up 5 bases and J gave up 4 bases; unmatched junction bases: 4. CDR1 is SGHVS and CDR2 is FQNEAQ in the germline V gene. The CDR3 is 14 residues long. The entire variable domain, with the rest obtained from reference TRBV7-8 and TRBJ1-4, is as follows: GAGVSQSPRYKVAKRGQDVALRCDPISGHVSLFWYQQALGQGPEFLTYFQNEAQLDKSGLPSDRFFAERPEGSVSTLKIQRTQQEDSAVYLCASSRDRVNEKLFFGSGTQLSVL.

CDR3: CASSPLAGGMYEQFF. In DNA form, the CDR3 reads TGTGCCAGCTCACCACTAGCGGGAGGAATGTATGAGCAGTTCTTC. The chain uses TRBV18 and TRBJ2-1; 10 bases agree with TRBD2. J lost 8 bases, V lost 1 base, and 5 bases had no gene match. The CDR3 consists of 15 residues. Germline V gene lookup returns CDR1 KGHSH and CDR2 LQKENI.

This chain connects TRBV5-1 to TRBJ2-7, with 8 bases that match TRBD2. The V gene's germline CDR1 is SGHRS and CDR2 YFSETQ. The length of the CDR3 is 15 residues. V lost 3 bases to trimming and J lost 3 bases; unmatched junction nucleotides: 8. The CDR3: CASSSTSGRNYEQYF. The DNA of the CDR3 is TGCGCCAGCAGCTCCACTAGCGGTCGTAACTACGAGCAGTACTTC. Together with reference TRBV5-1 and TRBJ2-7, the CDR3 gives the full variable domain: KAGVTQTPRYLIKTRGQQVTLSCSPISGHRSVSWYQQTPGQGLQFLFEYFSETQRNKGNFPGRFSGRQFSNSRSEMNVSTLELGDSALYLCASSSTSGRNYEQYFGPGTRLTVT.

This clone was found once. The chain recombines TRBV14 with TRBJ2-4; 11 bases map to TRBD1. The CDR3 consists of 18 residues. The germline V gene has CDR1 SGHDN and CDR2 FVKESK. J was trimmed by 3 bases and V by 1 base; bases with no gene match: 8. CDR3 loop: CASSQVRTGGGSKNIQYF. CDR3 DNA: TGTGCCAGCAGCCAAGTGCGGACAGGGGGCGGGAGCAAAAACATTCAGTACTTC. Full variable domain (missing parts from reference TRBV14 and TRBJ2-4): EAGVTQFPSHSVIEKGQTVTLRCDPISGHDNLYWYRRVMGKEIKFLLHFVKESKQDESGMPNNRFLAERTGGTYSTLKVQPAELEDSGVYFCASSQVRTGGGSKNIQYFGAGTRLSVL.